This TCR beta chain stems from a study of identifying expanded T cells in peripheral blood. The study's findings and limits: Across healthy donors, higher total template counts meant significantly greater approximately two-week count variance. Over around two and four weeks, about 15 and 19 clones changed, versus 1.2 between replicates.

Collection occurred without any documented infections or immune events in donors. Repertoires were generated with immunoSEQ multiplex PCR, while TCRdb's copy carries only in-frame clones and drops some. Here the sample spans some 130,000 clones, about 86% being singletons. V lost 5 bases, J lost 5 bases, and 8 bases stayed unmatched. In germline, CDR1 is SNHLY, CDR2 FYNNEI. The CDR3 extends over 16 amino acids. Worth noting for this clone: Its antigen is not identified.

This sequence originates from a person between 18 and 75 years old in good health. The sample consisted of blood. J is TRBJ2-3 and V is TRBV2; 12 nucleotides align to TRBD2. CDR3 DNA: TGTGCCAGCAGTTCGGCTAGCGGGGGGGCGGGAGATACGCAGTATTTT. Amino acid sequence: CASSSASGGAGDTQYF.